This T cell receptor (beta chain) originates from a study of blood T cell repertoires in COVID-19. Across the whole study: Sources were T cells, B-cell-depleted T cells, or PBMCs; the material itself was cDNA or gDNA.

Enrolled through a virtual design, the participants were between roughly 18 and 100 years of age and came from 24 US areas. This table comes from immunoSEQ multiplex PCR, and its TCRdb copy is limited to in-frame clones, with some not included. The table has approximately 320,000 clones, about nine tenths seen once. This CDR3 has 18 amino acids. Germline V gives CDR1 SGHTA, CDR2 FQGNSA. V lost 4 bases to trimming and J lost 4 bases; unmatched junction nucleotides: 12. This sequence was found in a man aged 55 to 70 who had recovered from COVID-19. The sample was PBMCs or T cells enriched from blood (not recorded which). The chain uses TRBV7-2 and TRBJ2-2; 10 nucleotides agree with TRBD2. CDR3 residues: CASSSRFSGGAGTGELFF. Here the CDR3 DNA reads TGTGCCAGCAGCTCCCGGTTCAGCGGGGGGGCCGGCACCGGGGAGCTGTTTTTT.